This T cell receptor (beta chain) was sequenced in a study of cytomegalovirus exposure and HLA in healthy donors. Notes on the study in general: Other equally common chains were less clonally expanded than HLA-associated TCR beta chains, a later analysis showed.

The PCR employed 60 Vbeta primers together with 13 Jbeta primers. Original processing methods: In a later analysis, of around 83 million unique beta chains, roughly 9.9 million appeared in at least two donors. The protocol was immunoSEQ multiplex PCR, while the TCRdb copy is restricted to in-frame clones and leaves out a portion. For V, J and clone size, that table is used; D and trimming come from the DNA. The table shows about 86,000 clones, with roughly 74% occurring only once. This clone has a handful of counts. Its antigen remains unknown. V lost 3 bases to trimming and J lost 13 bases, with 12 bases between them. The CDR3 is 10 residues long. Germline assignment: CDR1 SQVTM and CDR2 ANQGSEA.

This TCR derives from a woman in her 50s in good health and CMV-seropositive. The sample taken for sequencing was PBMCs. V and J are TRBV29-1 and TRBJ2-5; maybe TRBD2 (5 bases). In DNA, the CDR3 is TGCAGCGTTGACTCGCCAGAGGGGTACTTC. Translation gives CSVDSPEGYF. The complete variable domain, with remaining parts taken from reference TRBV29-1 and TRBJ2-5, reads SAVISQKPSRDICQRGTSLTIQCQVDSQVTMMFWYRQQPGQSLTLIATANQGSEATYESGFVIDKFPISRPNLTFSTLTVSNMSPEDSSIYLCSVDSPEGYFGPGTRLLVL.